These T cell receptor beta chains were read from a single sample in a study of shared clonotypes between healthy human individuals. The assay was immunoSEQ multiplex PCR, and TCRdb's table has in-frame clones only and misses some. The data contain about 1 million clones, 65% to 80% of them singletons. Source material: memory CD4+ T cells sorted from blood. The receptors originated from a man aged 18 to 30 in good health. Each CDR3 is given with its conserved first and last residue. Fields, in order: D gene, V gene, J gene, clone size, CDR3 DNA, CDR3 protein. The D gene is left open where the match is weak. Size tells how often a clone was seen (once, few, many) or the class of an expanded clone, and some rows leave it out.

-,TRBV6-6,TRBJ1-3,few,TGTGCCAGCAGGCGGGACCTTTCTGGAAACACCATATATTTT,CASRRDLSGNTIYF
TRBD2,TRBV5-1,TRBJ2-3,once,TGCGCCAGCAGCTTGGCGCGGGAGGGGGCAGATACGCAGTATTTT,CASSLAREGADTQYF
-,TRBV9,TRBJ2-7,-,TGTGCCAGCAGCCCACGGGTCCAGACCATATACGAGCAGTACTTC,CASSPRVQTIYEQYF
-,TRBV7-9,TRBJ2-2,-,TGTGCCAGCAGCTTAGCGGGGGGCCCCGGGGAGCTGTTTTTT,CASSLAGGPGELFF
-,TRBV23-1,TRBJ1-2,few,TGCGCCAGCAGTCTCCAACGCGGACACTTCTATGGCTACACCTTC,CASSLQRGHFYGYTF
-,TRBV5-4,TRBJ2-3,-,TGTGCCAGCAGGGAGAGTTCGACAGGGAGGTTGGATACGCAGTATTTT,CASRESSTGRLDTQYF
TRBD2,TRBV7-8,TRBJ2-7,-,TGTGCCAGCAGCCCTCGGACTAGCGGGGGCCCCTCCTACGAGCAGTACTTC,CASSPRTSGGPSYEQYF
TRBD1,TRBV27,TRBJ1-6,once,TGTGCCAGCAAGGGACAGGGCTTAATTTCACCCCTCCACTTT,CASKGQGLISPLHF
TRBD1,TRBV7-9,TRBJ1-2,-,TGTGCCAGCAGCTTAACAGGGGATGGCTACACCTTC,CASSLTGDGYTF
-,TRBV12-5,TRBJ1-3,-,TGTGCTAGTGGTCCGTCCTCTGGAAACACCATATATTTT,CASGPSSGNTIYF
TRBD2,TRBV6-1,TRBJ2-7,-,TGTGCCAGCAGTGAAATCTTTGAGCGGGGGGGCCGCTACGAGCAGTACTTC,CASSEIFERGGRYEQYF
TRBD2,TRBV7-8,TRBJ2-5,-,TGTGCCAGCAGCTCCCTAGCGGGAGGCTCGCAAGAGACCCAGTACTTC,CASSSLAGGSQETQYF
-,TRBV5-6,TRBJ1-1,-,TGTGCCAGCAGCTGGGCCGGGGGCACTGAAGCTTTCTTT,CASSWAGGTEAFF
-,TRBV18,TRBJ1-3,-,TGTGCCAGCTCAGAATCTCTAAACACCATATATTTT,CASSESLNTIYF
TRBD2,TRBV5-3,TRBJ2-2,-,TGTGCCAGAAGCGTTAGCGGGAGATGCACCGGGGAGCTGTTTTTT,CARSVSGRCTGELFF
-,TRBV5-1,TRBJ1-1,few,TGCGCCAGCAGCACGACCTTGGGTGGGACTGAAGCTTTCTTT,CASSTTLGGTEAFF
-,TRBV5-4,TRBJ1-1,-,TGTGCCAGCAGCATCCAGACAGGCGGAGCGACTGAAGCTTTCTTT,CASSIQTGGATEAFF
-,TRBV10-3,TRBJ1-2,once,TGTGCCATCAGTGAACTAGCTTCGGACTATGGCTACACCTTC,CAISELASDYGYTF
TRBD1,TRBV30,TRBJ1-5,-,TGTGCCTGTAGGGACAGAAGTAATCAGCCCCAGCATTTT,CACRDRSNQPQHF
-,TRBV11-2,TRBJ2-7,-,TGTGCCAGCAGCTTAGAATACTTCTACGAGCAGTACTTC,CASSLEYFYEQYF
-,TRBV9,TRBJ2-5,-,TGTGCCAGCAGCTCGGGACGGATCCAAGAGACCCAGTACTTC,CASSSGRIQETQYF
TRBD2,TRBV5-4,TRBJ2-3,-,TGTGCCAGCAGACCCGGGACTAGCGGGAGAGCAACAGATACGCAGTATTTT,CASRPGTSGRATDTQYF
-,TRBV6-5,TRBJ1-6,many,TGTGCCAGCATTTTCCAGGTCCTGGGTTCACCCCTCCACTTT,CASIFQVLGSPLHF
TRBD1,TRBV7-3,TRBJ2-3,-,TGTGCCAGCAGACCCACAGGGGGTACAGATACGCAGTATTTT,CASRPTGGTDTQYF
-,TRBV25-1,TRBJ1-1,few,TGTGCCAGCAGTGAACCCGGACAGCTGAACACTGAAGCTTTCTTT,CASSEPGQLNTEAFF
TRBD1,TRBV30,TRBJ2-7,-,TGTGCCTGCGCTAGGGGACAGGCGGTGATGGACGAGCAGTACTTC,CACARGQAVMDEQYF
-,TRBV7-2,TRBJ2-5,-,TGTGCCAGCAGCTTAACAGTTGGCCACCTCCAAGAGACCCAGTACTTC,CASSLTVGHLQETQYF
-,TRBV27,TRBJ1-1,-,TGTGCCAGCAGTGGCACAGGGTCCACTGAAGCTTTCTTT,CASSGTGSTEAFF
TRBD1,TRBV5-4,TRBJ1-6,once,TGTGCCAGCAGCTTAGACAGGGTGGGTTCACCCCTCCACTTT,CASSLDRVGSPLHF
-,TRBV5-4,TRBJ2-6,-,TGTGCCAGCACCCCCGGGGGCTCTGGGGCCAACGTCCTGACTTTC,CASTPGGSGANVLTF
-,TRBV28,TRBJ2-3,-,TGTGCCAGCACCCAGAGTAGGGGACGGAGCACAGATACGCAGTATTTT,CASTQSRGRSTDTQYF
TRBD2,TRBV29-1,TRBJ2-5,-,TGCAGCGTAGGGACTAGCGGGGGGGCACAGGAGACCCAGTACTTC,CSVGTSGGAQETQYF
TRBD1,TRBV27,TRBJ2-5,-,TGTGCCAGCAGTAGACAGGGGCGCGAGACCCAGTACTTC,CASSRQGRETQYF
-,TRBV6-5,TRBJ1-1,-,TGTGCCAGCAGTTATTCTTTGGAGAGTACTGAAGCTTTCTTT,CASSYSLESTEAFF
-,TRBV7-2,TRBJ1-2,-,TGTGCCAGCAGCTTAGGCTACAGCCTCTATGGCTACACCTTC,CASSLGYSLYGYTF
-,TRBV9,TRBJ2-2,few,TGTGCCAGCAGCATTACAGTCCCCGGGGAGCTGTTTTTT,CASSITVPGELFF
TRBD1,TRBV7-9,TRBJ1-2,-,TGTGCCAGCAGTCAAGCCGGGACAGCATATGGCTACACCTTC,CASSQAGTAYGYTF
TRBD2,TRBV7-9,TRBJ2-1,-,TGTGCCAGCAGCCCATTAGCGGGGACCCCCTCCTACAATGAGCAGTTCTTC,CASSPLAGTPSYNEQFF
TRBD2,TRBV6-1,TRBJ2-4,-,TGTGCCAGCAGTGAGAGAGGTAGCGGGAGCTCCTTAGCCAAAAACATTCAGTACTTC,CASSERGSGSSLAKNIQYF
TRBD2,TRBV7-9,TRBJ2-1,-,TGTGCCAGCAGCTTAAATTTGGCGGGAGAAAATAATGAGCAGTTCTTC,CASSLNLAGENNEQFF
-,TRBV12-5,TRBJ2-1,-,TGTGCTAGTGGTTGGGGCCGGGGTTCTGAGCAGTTCTTC,CASGWGRGSEQFF
-,TRBV27,TRBJ2-1,-,TGTGCCAGCAGTAGGGGGGGGGCAGGCAATGAGCAGTTCTTC,CASSRGGAGNEQFF
-,TRBV18,TRBJ2-3,few,TGTGCCAGCTCACCGTTCAACACAGATACGCAGTATTTT,CASSPFNTDTQYF
TRBD1,TRBV27,TRBJ1-2,-,TGTGCCAGCAGTTGGGGACAGGGTAACTATGGCTACACCTTC,CASSWGQGNYGYTF
-,TRBV19,TRBJ1-1,-,TGTGCCAGTAATCCACACCCAAACACTGAAGCTTTCTTT,CASNPHPNTEAFF
TRBD1,TRBV2,TRBJ2-3,many,TGTGCCAGCGGCCGGGACAGGGGCACAGATACGCAGTATTTT,CASGRDRGTDTQYF
-,TRBV5-4,TRBJ1-3,-,TGTGCCAGCAGCTTGGGTAGCAGGACGCCGAGCTCTGGAAACACCATATATTTT,CASSLGSRTPSSGNTIYF
-,TRBV7-2,TRBJ2-6,-,TGTGCCAGCAGCTCCCGGGGACTGTCAACTGGGGCCAACGTCCTGACTTTC,CASSSRGLSTGANVLTF
TRBD1,TRBV18,TRBJ1-2,-,TGTGCCAGCTCAGTAAACAGGGGGACTAACTATGGCTACACCTTC,CASSVNRGTNYGYTF
-,TRBV30,TRBJ2-7,-,TGTGCCTGGAGGGGCTCGGACGGAATCTCCTACGAGCAGTACTTC,CAWRGSDGISYEQYF
TRBD1,TRBV7-2,TRBJ1-1,few,TGTGCCAGCAGCTTACCTCCGACAGGGAGGGAAGCTTTCTTT,CASSLPPTGREAFF
-,TRBV7-9,TRBJ2-1,-,TGTGCCAGCAGCCAATCGGGGGCGACCAATGAGCAGTTCTTC,CASSQSGATNEQFF
-,TRBV2,TRBJ2-2,-,TGTGCCAGCAGTGAAGTGTGGGTCCCCGGGGAGCTGTTTTTT,CASSEVWVPGELFF
-,TRBV28,TRBJ1-6,-,TGTGCCAGCAGTTTGCCGGCAGGGACCTATTCACCCCTCCACTTT,CASSLPAGTYSPLHF
TRBD1,TRBV7-6,TRBJ2-7,-,TGTGCCAGCAGCAGCCTTCCGGGACAGGGTTCGTACGAGCAGTACTTC,CASSSLPGQGSYEQYF